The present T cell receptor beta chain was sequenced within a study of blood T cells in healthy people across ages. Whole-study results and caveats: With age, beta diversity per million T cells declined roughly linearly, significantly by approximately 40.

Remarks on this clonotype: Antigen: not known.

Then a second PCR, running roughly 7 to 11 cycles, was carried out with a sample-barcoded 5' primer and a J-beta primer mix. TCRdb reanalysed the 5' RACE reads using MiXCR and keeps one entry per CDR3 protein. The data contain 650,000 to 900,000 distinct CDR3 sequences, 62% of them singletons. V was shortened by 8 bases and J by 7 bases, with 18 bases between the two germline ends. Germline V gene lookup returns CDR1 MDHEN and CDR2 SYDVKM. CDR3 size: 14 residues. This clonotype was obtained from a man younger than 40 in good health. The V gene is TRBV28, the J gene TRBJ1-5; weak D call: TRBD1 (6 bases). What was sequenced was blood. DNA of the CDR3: TGTGCCAGCTACAGGGAGGGGTGGGACCAGCCCCAGCATTTT. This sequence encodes CASYREGWDQPQHF.